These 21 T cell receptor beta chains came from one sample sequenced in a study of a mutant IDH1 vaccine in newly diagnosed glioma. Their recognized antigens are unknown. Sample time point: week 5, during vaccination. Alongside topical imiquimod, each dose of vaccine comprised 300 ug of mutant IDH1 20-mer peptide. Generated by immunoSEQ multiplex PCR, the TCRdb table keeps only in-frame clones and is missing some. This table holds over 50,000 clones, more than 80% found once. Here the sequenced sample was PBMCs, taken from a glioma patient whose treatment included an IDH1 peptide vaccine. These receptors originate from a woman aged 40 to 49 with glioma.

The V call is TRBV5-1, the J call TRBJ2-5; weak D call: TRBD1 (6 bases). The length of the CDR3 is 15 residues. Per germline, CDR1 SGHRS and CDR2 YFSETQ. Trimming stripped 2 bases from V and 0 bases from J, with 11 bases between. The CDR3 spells CASSFEGGYQETQYF. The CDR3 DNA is TGCGCCAGCAGCTTCGAAGGGGGTTACCAAGAGACCCAGTACTTC.

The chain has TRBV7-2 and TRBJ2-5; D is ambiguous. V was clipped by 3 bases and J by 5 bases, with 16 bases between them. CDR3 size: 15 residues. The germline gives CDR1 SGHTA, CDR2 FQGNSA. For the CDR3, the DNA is TGTGCCAGCAGCTTCCCGACGCCCTCCAGGGAGACCCAGTACTTC. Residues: CASSFPTPSRETQYF.

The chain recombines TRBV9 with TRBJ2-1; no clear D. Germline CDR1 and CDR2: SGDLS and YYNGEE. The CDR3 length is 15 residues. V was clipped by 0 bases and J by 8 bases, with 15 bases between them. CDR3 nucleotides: TGTGCCAGCAGCGTAGAGGCCTTCTCGGTCGATGAGCAGTTCTTC. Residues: CASSVEAFSVDEQFF.

DNA for the CDR3: TGTGCCAGCAGTACAGGGAGCGGCTTGCTAGAGACCCAGTACTTC. Its translation: CASSTGSGLLETQYF. This chain joins TRBV27 and TRBJ2-5, with D possibly TRBD1 on 6 matching bases. V lost 5 bases and J lost 4, with 17 bases in between. The germline CDR1 and CDR2 sequences are MNHEY and SMNVEV (reference sequence). The CDR3 spans 15 residues.

CDR3: CASSPGLIQETQYF. The CDR3, as DNA: TGTGCCAGCAGCCCTGGACTAATCCAAGAGACCCAGTACTTC. The chain carries TRBV9 and TRBJ2-5; TRBD2 is a possible D gene (6 bases). V lost 4 bases and J lost 1, with 11 bases in between. This CDR3 is built from 14 residues. Germline values: CDR1 SGDLS, CDR2 YYNGEE.

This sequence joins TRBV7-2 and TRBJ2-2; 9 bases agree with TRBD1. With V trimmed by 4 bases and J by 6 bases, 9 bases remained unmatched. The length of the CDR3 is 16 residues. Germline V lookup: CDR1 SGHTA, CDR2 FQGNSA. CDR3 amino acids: CASSYRTGEGAGELFF. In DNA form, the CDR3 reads TGTGCCAGCAGCTACCGGACAGGGGAAGGGGCCGGGGAGCTGTTTTTT.

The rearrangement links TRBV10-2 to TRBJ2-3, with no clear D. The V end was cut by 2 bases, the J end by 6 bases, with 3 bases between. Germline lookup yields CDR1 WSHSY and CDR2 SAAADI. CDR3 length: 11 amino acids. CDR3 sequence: CASSEGDTQYF. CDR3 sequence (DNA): TGCGCCAGCAGTGAGGGCGATACGCAGTATTTT.

This chain's CDR3 is CASSLRRDKEQYF. The CDR3 bases are TGCGCCAGCAGCCTCAGGCGGGATAAAGAGCAGTACTTC. The rearrangement joins TRBV4-3 to TRBJ2-7; possible D gene TRBD2, 6 bases. CDR1 is LGHNA, CDR2 YSLEER, per germline. This CDR3 comprises 13 residues. Between the trimmed V and J ends, which lost 4 bases and 7 bases, there was a span of 14 bases.

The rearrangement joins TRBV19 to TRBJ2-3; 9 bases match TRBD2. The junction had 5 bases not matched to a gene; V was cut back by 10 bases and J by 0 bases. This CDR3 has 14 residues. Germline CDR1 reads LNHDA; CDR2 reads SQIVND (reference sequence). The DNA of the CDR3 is TGTGCCACCAGCGGGGGGTCTAGCACAGATACGCAGTATTTT. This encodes CATSGGSSTDTQYF.

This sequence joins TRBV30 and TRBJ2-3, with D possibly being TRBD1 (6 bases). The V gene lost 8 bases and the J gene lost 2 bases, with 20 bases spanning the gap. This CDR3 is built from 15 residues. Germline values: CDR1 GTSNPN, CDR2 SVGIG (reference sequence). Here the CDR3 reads CAGVSPRGHTDTQYF. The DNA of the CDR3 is TGTGCCGGAGTTAGTCCGAGGGGACACACAGATACGCAGTATTTT.

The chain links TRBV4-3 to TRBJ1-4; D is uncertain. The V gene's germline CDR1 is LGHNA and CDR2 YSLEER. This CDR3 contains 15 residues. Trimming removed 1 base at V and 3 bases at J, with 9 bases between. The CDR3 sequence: CASSQAANSNEKLFF. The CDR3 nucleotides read TGCGCCAGCAGCCAAGCGGCAAACTCTAATGAAAAACTGTTTTTT.

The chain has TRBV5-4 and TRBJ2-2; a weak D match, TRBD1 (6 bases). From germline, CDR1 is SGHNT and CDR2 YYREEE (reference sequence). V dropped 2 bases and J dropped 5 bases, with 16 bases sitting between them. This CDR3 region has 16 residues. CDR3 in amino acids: CASSLGWQGYTGELFF. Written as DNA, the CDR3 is TGTGCCAGCAGCTTAGGGTGGCAGGGGTATACCGGGGAGCTGTTTTTT.

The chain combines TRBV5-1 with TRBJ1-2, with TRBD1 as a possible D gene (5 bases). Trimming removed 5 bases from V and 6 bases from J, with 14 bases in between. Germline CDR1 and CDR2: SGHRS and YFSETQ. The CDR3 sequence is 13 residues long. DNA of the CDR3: TGCGCCAGCAGTCCATCGGGGACGCATGGCTACACCTTC. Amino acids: CASSPSGTHGYTF.

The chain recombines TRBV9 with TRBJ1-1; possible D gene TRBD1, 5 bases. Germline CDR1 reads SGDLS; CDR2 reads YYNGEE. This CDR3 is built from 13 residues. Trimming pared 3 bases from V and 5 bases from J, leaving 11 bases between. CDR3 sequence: CASSAGTATEAFF. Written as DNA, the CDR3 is TGTGCCAGCAGCGCCGGGACTGCGACTGAAGCTTTCTTT.

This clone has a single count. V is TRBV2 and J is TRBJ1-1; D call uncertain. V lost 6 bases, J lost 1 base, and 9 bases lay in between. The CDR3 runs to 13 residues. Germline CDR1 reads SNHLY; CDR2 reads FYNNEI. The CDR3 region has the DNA TGTGCCAGCAGACCAACAGAGAACACTGAAGCTTTCTTT. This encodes CASRPTENTEAFF.

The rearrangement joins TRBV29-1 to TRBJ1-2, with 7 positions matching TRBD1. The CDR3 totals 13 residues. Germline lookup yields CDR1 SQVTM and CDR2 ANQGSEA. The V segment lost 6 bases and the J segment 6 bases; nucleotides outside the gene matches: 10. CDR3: CSVVRDSRHGYTF. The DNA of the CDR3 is TGCAGCGTCGTCCGGGACAGCCGACATGGCTACACCTTC.

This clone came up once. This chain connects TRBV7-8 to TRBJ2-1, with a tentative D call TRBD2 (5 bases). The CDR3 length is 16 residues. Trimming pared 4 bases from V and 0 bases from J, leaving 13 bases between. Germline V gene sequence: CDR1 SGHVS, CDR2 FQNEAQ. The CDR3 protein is CASSSGWTSSYNEQFF. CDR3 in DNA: TGTGCCAGCAGCTCGGGGTGGACGAGCTCCTACAATGAGCAGTTCTTC.

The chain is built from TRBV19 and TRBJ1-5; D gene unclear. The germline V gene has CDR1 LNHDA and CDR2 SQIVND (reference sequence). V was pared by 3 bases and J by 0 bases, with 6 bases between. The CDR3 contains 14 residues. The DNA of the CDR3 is TGTGCCAGTAGTATTGCCTATAGCAATCAGCCCCAGCATTTT. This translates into CASSIAYSNQPQHF.

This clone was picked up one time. The CDR3 sequence: CASSEGTGGTGELFF. Written as DNA, the CDR3 is TGCGCCAGCAGTGAGGGGACAGGGGGCACCGGGGAGCTGTTTTTT. This sequence joins TRBV10-1 and TRBJ2-2; 11 bases are shared with TRBD1. Germline lookup yields CDR1 WNHNN and CDR2 SYGVQD (reference sequence). The trim removed 2 bases at V and 4 bases at J, leaving 0 bases unmatched. This CDR3 region has 15 residues.

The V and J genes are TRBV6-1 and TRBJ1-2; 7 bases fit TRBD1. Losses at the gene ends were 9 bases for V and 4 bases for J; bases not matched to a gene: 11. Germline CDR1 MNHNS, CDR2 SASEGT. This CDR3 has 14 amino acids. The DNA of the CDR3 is TGTGCCAGTCTTTCGGACAGGCACCCCTATGGCTACACCTTC. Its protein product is CASLSDRHPYGYTF.

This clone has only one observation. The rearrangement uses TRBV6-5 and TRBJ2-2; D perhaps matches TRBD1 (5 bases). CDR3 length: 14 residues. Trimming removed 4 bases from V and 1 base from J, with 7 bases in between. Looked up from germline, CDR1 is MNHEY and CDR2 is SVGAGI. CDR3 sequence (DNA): TGTGCCAGCAGTTCCACAGGGAACACCGGGGAGCTGTTTTTT. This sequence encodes CASSSTGNTGELFF.